The 7 T cell receptor beta chains given below trace back to one sample, sequenced in a study of beta chain features in type 1 diabetes. Expressed TCRB transcripts were sequenced, since all the RNA that had been isolated was reverse transcribed. Data came from immunoSEQ multiplex PCR; TCRdb stores just in-frame clones and leaves some out. The sample holds 350,000 to 400,000 clones, over 9.5% seen once. These receptors have no identified antigens. Study-wide findings and caveats: Researchers report that Type 1 diabetes patients had moderately but significantly shorter TCRB CDR3s across all four CD4+ subsets.

Sequencing input: naive CD4+ T cells from blood. All receptors derive from a young woman with type 1 diabetes.

This clone was seen more than once but under ten times. The J gene is TRBJ2-2, the V gene TRBV7-2, with D possibly matching TRBD2 (5 bases). Germline CDR1 reads SGHTA; CDR2 reads FQGNSA. The germline V and J ends were trimmed by 3 bases and 7 bases, with 15 bases remaining between them. This CDR3 is built from 15 residues. The CDR3 nucleotides are TGTGCCAGCAGCTTTTCCGGGCCCAGCGGCGGGGAGCTGTTTTTT. Its translation: CASSFSGPSGGELFF.

The V call is TRBV27, the J call TRBJ2-1; a weak D match, TRBD2 (6 bases). Germline CDR1 reads MNHEY; CDR2 reads SMNVEV (reference sequence). V lost 7 bases and J 5 bases, leaving 9 bases between the germline ends. The CDR3 extends over 12 amino acids. The CDR3 sequence is CASKGLHNEQFF. CDR3 nucleotide sequence: TGTGCCAGCAAGGGACTTCACAATGAGCAGTTCTTC.

On this clone: Other DNA sequences in the same sample also yield this CDR3. The chain employs TRBV9 and TRBJ2-1; TRBD2 matches 7 bases. Trimming at V came to 2 bases and at J to 2 bases, leaving 4 bases not matched to a gene. The CDR3 is 15 residues long. In germline, CDR1 is SGDLS, CDR2 YYNGEE. The CDR3 region has the DNA TGTGCCAGCAGCGTCGGTGCGGGAGCCTACAATGAGCAGTTCTTC. Its protein is CASSVGAGAYNEQFF.

This clone was counted between two and nine times. V gene TRBV28 combines with J gene TRBJ2-2; the match to TRBD1 covers 7 bases. Looked up from germline, CDR1 is MDHEN and CDR2 is SYDVKM. With 8 bases clipped from V and 5 bases from J, the junction kept 14 bases outside the gene matches. This CDR3 comprises 16 residues. The CDR3 protein is CASGDRDTQGTGELFF. The DNA for the CDR3 is TGTGCCAGCGGAGACAGGGACACCCAGGGAACCGGGGAGCTGTTTTTT.

A remark on this clone: Other nucleotide sequences in the sample specify the same CDR3. The chain couples TRBV18 to TRBJ1-1, with D maybe TRBD1 (5 bases). Germline CDR1 KGHSH, CDR2 LQKENI. V gave up 0 bases and J gave up 1 base, with 9 bases separating them. The CDR3 runs to 15 residues. CDR3 protein: CASSPPGGANTEAFF. The DNA of the CDR3 is TGTGCCAGCTCACCACCGGGGGGTGCGAACACTGAAGCTTTCTTT.

The chain's CDR3 is CASSVARAPGDGYTF. CDR3 DNA: TGTGCCAGCAGCGTAGCTCGGGCTCCCGGGGATGGCTACACCTTC. The chain is built from TRBV9 and TRBJ1-2; no definite D call. CDR1 is SGDLS and CDR2 is YYNGEE in the germline V gene. Trimming left V 0 bases short and J 6 bases short, with 15 bases between. The CDR3 runs to 15 residues.

This chain links TRBV5-6 with TRBJ2-7; TRBD1 aligns across 7 bases. The germline gives CDR1 SGHDT, CDR2 YYEEEE. This CDR3 comprises 13 residues. After removal of 4 bases from V and 3 bases from J, the junction contained 4 bases not matched to a gene. The CDR3 here is CASSRHRGYEQYF. The CDR3 region has the DNA TGTGCCAGCAGCCGCCACAGGGGCTACGAGCAGTACTTC. Variable domain in full (rest from reference TRBV5-6 and TRBJ2-7): DAGVTQSPTHLIKTRGQQVTLRCSPKSGHDTVSWYQQALGQGPQFIFQYYEEEERQRGNFPDRFSGHQFPNYSSELNVNALLLGDSALYLCASSRHRGYEQYFGPGTRLTVT.